The 27 T cell receptor beta chains listed next were all sequenced from one sample in a study of T cell therapy after organ transplantation (dated by TCRdb to the late 2010s). Their target antigens are unknown. Library prep was done by the immunoSEQ multiplex PCR assay. TCRdb limited this immuneACCESS table to in-frame rearrangements with V and J called. A share of clones is missing; checked studies link under half to unresolved V genes, and the rest is unexplained. The sample data list approximately 52,000 clones, and over 90% of these were observed just once. Of the sample, 2.5% to 4% falls within the top ten clones. In the paper's terms, the time point label means: before start of T cell therapy. The sample was CD8+ T cells from blood, taken before autologous CMV-specific T cell therapy. These receptors were taken from a human patient who had received a solid organ transplant and had CMV disease.

This chain uses TRBV11-3 with TRBJ2-3; D might be TRBD2 (6 bases). The germline V gene has CDR1 SGHNT and CDR2 YENEEA. Trimming shortened V by 5 bases and J by 5 bases, and 11 bases separated the two germline ends. The CDR3 length is 13 residues. For the CDR3, the DNA is TGTGCCAGCAGCCATCGACTAGAAGATACGCAGTATTTT. It yields the protein CASSHRLEDTQYF.

The rearrangement uses TRBV29-1 and TRBJ2-1; 8 positions agree with TRBD2. The CDR3 covers 15 residues. J gave up 7 bases and V 1 base, and 9 bases lay outside the gene matches. Germline CDR1 and CDR2: SQVTM and ANQGSEA. The DNA of the CDR3 is TGCAGCGTTGAAGTCAGGGGACTAGTTTCTAATGAGCAGTTCTTC. Its protein product is CSVEVRGLVSNEQFF.

In DNA, the CDR3 is TGTGCCAGCAGCATGCGACAGGGCCGGAGCGACTACAATGAGCAGTTCTTC. Amino acids: CASSMRQGRSDYNEQFF. This sequence joins TRBV5-6 and TRBJ2-1, with TRBD1 matching 7 bases. The CDR3 length is 17 residues. V gave up 4 bases and J gave up 3 bases; unmatched junction bases: 13. Germline V gives CDR1 SGHDT, CDR2 YYEEEE.

The chain has TRBV7-9 and TRBJ2-7; D is uncertain. This CDR3 spans 14 amino acids. The V and J ends lost 2 bases and 1 base respectively, with 9 bases between them. From germline, CDR1 is SEHNR and CDR2 FQNEAQ (reference sequence). The CDR3 here is CASSLSEISYEQYF. The DNA for the CDR3 is TGTGCCAGCAGCTTATCCGAAATATCCTACGAGCAGTACTTC.

The V gene is TRBV19, the J gene TRBJ2-7; TRBD2 matches at 9 bases. The CDR3 is made up of 15 amino acids. Germline values: CDR1 LNHDA, CDR2 SQIVND (reference sequence). V trimming: 3 bases; J trimming: 4 bases; junction bases outside the gene matches: 7. The DNA for the CDR3 is TGTGCCAGTAGTATGGACGGGACTAGCTCGTACGAGCAGTACTTC. This sequence encodes CASSMDGTSSYEQYF.

V and J are TRBV27 and TRBJ2-1; perhaps D is TRBD1 or TRBD2 (5 bases each). Trimming stripped 7 bases from V and 5 bases from J, with 15 bases between. Germline V CDR1 and CDR2: MNHEY, SMNVEV (reference sequence). The CDR3 runs to 14 residues. Here the CDR3 reads CASTPLTGHNEQFF. The CDR3 DNA sequence: TGTGCCAGCACCCCTTTAACGGGGCACAATGAGCAGTTCTTC.

The chain links TRBV19 to TRBJ1-2, with unresolved D. Deletions cut 3 bases from V and 4 bases from J, with 15 bases between. The CDR3 is 15 residues long. CDR1 is LNHDA and CDR2 is SQIVND in the germline V gene (reference sequence). The CDR3, as DNA: TGTGCCAGTAGTATTCTCGGGGATCTTCTCTATGGCTACACCTTC. It encodes CASSILGDLLYGYTF.

The chain is built from TRBV23-1 and TRBJ2-7; D remains unclear. TRBV23-1 belongs to the ORF category, with a function that is uncertain. Trimming shortened V by 3 bases and J by 2 bases, and 14 bases separated the two germline ends. The CDR3 has 15 residues. The CDR3 DNA is TGCGCCAGCAGTCACTACGACGGCTTCACCTACGAGCAGTACTTC. Protein: CASSHYDGFTYEQYF.

This chain joins TRBV5-6 and TRBJ2-3, with 7 bases that match TRBD1. There are 13 residues in the CDR3. Germline V CDR1 and CDR2: SGHDT, YYEEEE. V lost 4 bases to trimming and J lost 6 bases; unmatched junction nucleotides: 5. The CDR3 is CASSRGGDDTQYF. CDR3 in DNA: TGTGCCAGCAGCCGAGGGGGCGACGATACGCAGTATTTT.

The chain is built from TRBV9 and TRBJ2-7; D gene uncertain. Trimming pared 4 bases from V and 2 bases from J, leaving 16 bases between. This CDR3 region has 15 residues. Per germline, CDR1 SGDLS and CDR2 YYNGEE. The CDR3: CASSSGPGGAYEQYF. DNA of the CDR3: TGTGCCAGCAGCTCAGGCCCGGGTGGGGCCTACGAGCAGTACTTC.

The chain recombines TRBV6-4 with TRBJ2-2, with a weak D call TRBD1 (5 bases). CDR1 is MRHNA, CDR2 SNTAGT, per germline. CDR3 length: 14 amino acids. V dropped 0 bases and J dropped 3 bases, with 5 bases sitting between them. CDR3 bases: TGTGCCAGCAGTGACTCACAGGACACCGGGGAGCTGTTTTTT. Its translation is CASSDSQDTGELFF.

The chain combines TRBV19 with TRBJ1-1, with 7 bases identical to TRBD1. CDR3 size: 15 residues. V was clipped by 8 bases and J by 5 bases; unmatched bases: 14. Per germline, CDR1 LNHDA and CDR2 SQIVND (reference sequence). The CDR3 nucleotides read TGTGCCAGTGTGGCCCACGACAGGGTGGGGACTGAAGCTTTCTTT. Translated: CASVAHDRVGTEAFF.

V and J are TRBV5-5 and TRBJ2-7; 9 nucleotides line up with TRBD1. Germline CDR1 reads SGHKS; CDR2 reads YYEKEE (reference sequence). V dropped 4 bases and J dropped 2; count of bases not matched to a gene: 7. This CDR3 is built from 15 residues. CDR3 loop: CASSLGQGLTYEQYF. The CDR3 DNA is TGTGCCAGCAGCCTAGGACAGGGGTTAACCTACGAGCAGTACTTC.

The chain uses TRBV11-3 and TRBJ2-3, with D uncertain. The CDR3 consists of 13 residues. Trimming took off 0 bases at V and 4 bases at J, with 5 bases between the two ends. Germline CDR1 is SGHNT and CDR2 is YENEEA. CDR3 in amino acids: CASSLEGADTQYF. CDR3 bases: TGTGCCAGCAGCTTAGAGGGTGCAGATACGCAGTATTTT.

This sequence joins TRBV12-5 and TRBJ2-3; tentatively, D is TRBD2 (5 bases). V lost 4 bases to trimming and J lost 6 bases, with 17 bases between them. The CDR3 length is 15 residues. The germline CDR1 and CDR2 sequences are LGHNT and FRNRAP. CDR3 bases: TGTGCTAGTGGTTCCGGGATGGGATGGGTGGATACGCAGTATTTT. This gives the protein CASGSGMGWVDTQYF.

The rearrangement joins TRBV2 to TRBJ1-1; D call uncertain. V was pared by 10 bases and J by 5 bases, with 11 bases between. CDR1 is SNHLY and CDR2 is FYNNEI in the germline V gene. The CDR3 loop spans 11 amino acids. CDR3 loop: CAKLLGTEAFF. The CDR3 DNA sequence: TGTGCCAAGTTACTGGGTACTGAAGCTTTCTTT.

This clone was seen just once. J is TRBJ2-5 and V is TRBV6-4; D perhaps matches TRBD2 (5 bases). Germline V gene sequence: CDR1 MRHNA, CDR2 SNTAGT. The CDR3 covers 15 residues. V was cut by 0 bases and J by 2 bases, with 10 bases left in between. The DNA of the CDR3 is TGTGCCAGCAGTGACTCCCCCGGGGAACAAGAGACCCAGTACTTC. It encodes CASSDSPGEQETQYF.

This chain connects TRBV4-2 to TRBJ2-1; D is possibly TRBD1 (6 bases). CDR1 and CDR2 (germline): LGHNA, YNFKEQ. V lost 2 bases and J 0 bases, leaving 17 bases between the germline ends. The CDR3 loop spans 18 amino acids. For the CDR3, the DNA is TGTGCCAGCAGCCAATGGGTGGCTACGGACAGCTCCTACAATGAGCAGTTCTTC. It is translated as CASSQWVATDSSYNEQFF.

In its sample, this clone was seen once. The chain employs TRBV11-1 and TRBJ2-2; D is tentatively TRBD1 or TRBD2 (6 bases each). CDR1 is SGHAT and CDR2 is FQDESV in the germline V gene (reference sequence). CDR3 length equals 16 residues. With 3 bases removed from V and 4 bases from J, the gap between germline ends came to 15 bases. In DNA, the CDR3 is TGTGCCAGCAGCTTTTCGGGGGCGGATCTCACCGGGGAGCTGTTTTTT. Its translation is CASSFSGADLTGELFF.

The chain employs TRBV4-3 and TRBJ2-7; D call uncertain. CDR1 and CDR2 (germline): LGHNA, YSLEER. The CDR3 contains 13 residues. V lost 0 bases and J 5 bases, leaving 8 bases between the germline ends. The CDR3 DNA is TGCGCCAGCAGCCAAGACACGGAAGACGAGCAGTACTTC. This codes for CASSQDTEDEQYF.

The chain is built from TRBV6-5 and TRBJ1-1, with D uncertain. The V and J ends lost 6 bases and 0 bases respectively, with 11 bases between them. Germline loops: CDR1 MNHEY, CDR2 SVGAGI. CDR3 size: 14 residues. CDR3 bases: TGTGCCAGCAGAGAATACGAAATGAACACTGAAGCTTTCTTT. The encoded protein is CASREYEMNTEAFF.

The chain joins TRBV10-1 to TRBJ1-1; a weak D match, TRBD1 (5 bases). V was cut by 1 base and J by 1 base, with 13 bases left in between. The CDR3 spans 16 residues. CDR1 is WNHNN, CDR2 SYGVQD, per germline (reference sequence). For the CDR3, the DNA is TGCGCCAGCAGTGAGTTTAGGGGACGGTCGAACACTGAAGCTTTCTTT. It encodes CASSEFRGRSNTEAFF.

This sequence joins TRBV4-2 and TRBJ1-1; tentatively, D is TRBD1 (6 bases). Germline V gene sequence: CDR1 LGHNA, CDR2 YNFKEQ. The length of the CDR3 is 18 residues. V was trimmed by 0 bases and J by 0 bases, leaving 17 bases between them. The CDR3: CASSQERGRGALNTEAFF. In nucleotides, the CDR3 is TGTGCCAGCAGCCAAGAGCGAGGTAGGGGGGCATTGAACACTGAAGCTTTCTTT.

This chain uses TRBV11-2 with TRBJ2-7, with D perhaps TRBD2 (6 bases). V was pared by 3 bases and J by 3 bases, with 15 bases between. The CDR3 consists of 15 residues. CDR1 and CDR2 from the germline V gene are SGHAT and FQNNGV. This CDR3 is CASSLGGPVDYEQYF. For the CDR3, the DNA is TGTGCCAGCAGCTTGGGGGGACCGGTGGACTACGAGCAGTACTTC.

V usage is TRBV5-4 and J usage is TRBJ2-3; 10 bases line up with TRBD2. This CDR3 comprises 15 residues. V gave up 5 bases and J gave up 3 bases; unmatched junction bases: 6. CDR1 is SGHNT, CDR2 YYREEE, per germline (reference sequence). CDR3 sequence reads: CASRAGTSVTDTQYF. CDR3 DNA sequence: TGTGCCAGCAGGGCCGGGACTAGCGTAACAGATACGCAGTATTTT.

The chain is built from TRBV10-3 and TRBJ2-7, with 10 bases matching TRBD2. The CDR3 covers 16 residues. Germline values: CDR1 ENHRY, CDR2 SYGVKD. The J segment lost 7 bases and the V segment lost 4 bases, leaving 13 bases of the junction unmatched. The CDR3 loop reads CAISGPGLADLLEQYF. The CDR3 DNA sequence: TGTGCCATCAGTGGACCCGGACTAGCGGATCTACTGGAGCAGTACTTC.

CDR3 amino acids: CASSWYRDYEQYF. DNA for the CDR3: TGTGCCAGCAGCTGGTACAGGGACTACGAGCAGTACTTC. V is TRBV7-6 and J is TRBJ2-5, with D possibly matching TRBD1 (6 bases). The better agreement between TRBJ2-7 and the DNA end casts doubt on the J call. Germline V gene sequence: CDR1 SGHVS, CDR2 FNYEAQ. The CDR3 consists of 13 residues.